The rows below give T cell receptor beta chains drawn from one sample of a study of tumor T cells in aggressive B-cell lymphoma. Produced via immunoSEQ multiplex PCR; TCRdb's table is partial and in-frame only. The table has roughly 10,000 clones, 85% seen once. Sequencing input: tumor tissue. The receptors stem from an adult with diffuse large B cell lymphoma. CDR3s include the opening cysteine and the closing phenylalanine or tryptophan. D genes are given only for firm matches. The size field is filled for only some rows; it gives once, few, many or a size class.

TRBJ2-2,once,TRBV5-1,TRBD1,CASSPRQGGTGELFF,TGCGCCAGCAGCCCACGACAGGGGGGAACCGGGGAGCTGTTTTTT
TRBJ1-1,.,TRBV18,TRBD1,CASSPSQGAEAFF,TGTGCCAGCTCACCAAGCCAGGGGGCTGAAGCTTTCTTT
TRBJ2-1,.,TRBV5-4,TRBD2,CASSLRDYYNEQFF,TGTGCCAGCAGCTTGAGGGACTATTACAATGAGCAGTTCTTC
TRBJ2-2,.,TRBV19,TRBD1,CASSTRGTVRHELFF,TGTGCCAGTAGTACCCGAGGGACAGTCCGGCACGAGCTGTTTTTT
TRBJ2-3,.,TRBV25-1,TRBD2,CASSGTSGRDTQYF,TGTGCCAGCAGTGGGACTAGCGGGAGAGATACGCAGTATTTT
TRBJ2-2,.,TRBV5-1,TRBD2,CASRLTSGRMNTGELFF,TGCGCCAGCCGACTGACTAGCGGGAGGATGAACACCGGGGAGCTGTTTTTT
TRBJ1-2,.,TRBV5-1,TRBD1,CASSPAGQGAYGYTF,TGCGCCAGCAGCCCCGCCGGACAGGGGGCATATGGCTACACCTTC
TRBJ2-1,once,TRBV7-9,TRBD1,CASSLDVWDRDYNEQFF,TGTGCCAGCAGCTTAGATGTTTGGGACAGGGACTACAATGAGCAGTTCTTC
TRBJ2-5,.,TRBV19,TRBD2,CASGRGLAQETQYF,TGTGCCAGTGGACGAGGACTAGCGCAAGAGACCCAGTACTTC
TRBJ2-7,.,TRBV21-1,.,CASVPGGREVNEQYF,TGTGCCAGCGTCCCGGGGGGGCGGGAGGTCAACGAGCAGTACTTC
TRBJ2-2,.,TRBV18,TRBD1,CASSPQGAGTGELFF,TGTGCTAGCTCACCACAGGGGGCCGGCACCGGGGAGCTGTTTTTT
TRBJ2-2,once,TRBV27,TRBD2,CASRFRGGTGELFF,TGTGCCAGCAGGTTTCGGGGGGGCACCGGGGAGCTGTTTTTT
TRBJ2-7,.,TRBV18,.,CASSPIQGYEQYF,TGTGCCAGCTCACCAATACAGGGCTACGAGCAGTACTTC
TRBJ2-5,.,TRBV29-1,.,CSVVRGQETQYF,TGCAGCGTTGTAAGGGGGCAAGAGACCCAGTACTTC
TRBJ2-3,.,TRBV11-2,.,CASSRGRSDTQYF,TGTGCCAGCAGCCGGGGGAGGTCAGATACGCAGTATTTT
TRBJ2-1,.,TRBV6-5,.,CASSYSIAEQYNEQFF,TGTGCCAGCAGTTACTCGATAGCGGAACAATACAATGAGCAGTTCTTC
TRBJ2-3,.,TRBV4-3,TRBD1,CASSQRTGSTDTQYF,TGCGCCAGCAGCCAACGGACAGGGAGCACAGATACGCAGTATTTT
TRBJ2-1,.,TRBV28,.,CASSFPPGGPRLYNEQFF,TGTGCCAGCAGTTTCCCACCTGGCGGGCCCAGATTATACAATGAGCAGTTCTTC
TRBJ1-4,.,TRBV28,.,CASSSTGSTNEKLFF,TGTGCCAGCAGTTCGACAGGATCAACTAATGAAAAACTGTTTTTT
TRBJ1-2,.,TRBV7-2,TRBD1,CASSPGQTYGYTF,TGTGCCAGCAGCCCGGGACAGACCTATGGCTACACCTTC
TRBJ2-7,.,TRBV4-3,TRBD1,CASSQALPDRAAYEQYF,TGCGCCAGCAGCCAAGCCCTACCCGACAGGGCCGCCTACGAGCAGTACTTC
TRBJ1-4,.,TRBV19,.,CASSQGPGGNNEKLFF,TGTGCCAGTAGTCAAGGCCCGGGGGGCAACAATGAAAAACTGTTTTTT
TRBJ2-5,.,TRBV11-2,.,CASSLRLSPYQETQYF,TGTGCCAGCAGCTTGAGGTTGTCGCCGTACCAAGAGACCCAGTACTTC